This T cell receptor (beta chain) was sequenced for a study of cytomegalovirus exposure and HLA in healthy donors. The CDR3 extends over 10 amino acids. Trimming stripped 7 bases from V and 6 bases from J, with 6 bases between. The germline CDR1 and CDR2 sequences are SEHNR and FQNEAQ (reference sequence). On this clone itself: Its antigen is undetermined.

Among the 120 or so subjects of the validation cohort, separate from the approximately 660-subject first cohort, were the donors. Clones were read by immunoSEQ multiplex PCR, and TCRdb kept only the in-frame ones, dropping some. The sample lists more than 110,000 clones, around 88% occurring once. Study outcomes and limitations: The listing of 150 or so TCR beta chains classed them as cytomegalovirus-associated. Under in vitro conditions, three CMV-associated chains were confirmed as specific for CMV antigens.

Sample: PBMCs. The genes are TRBV7-9 and TRBJ1-2; D is unresolved. The source of this sequence is a woman aged 18-29 years in good health and CMV-seropositive. This CDR3 reads CASNINGYTF. Here the CDR3 DNA reads TGTGCCAGCAATATAAATGGCTACACCTTC.